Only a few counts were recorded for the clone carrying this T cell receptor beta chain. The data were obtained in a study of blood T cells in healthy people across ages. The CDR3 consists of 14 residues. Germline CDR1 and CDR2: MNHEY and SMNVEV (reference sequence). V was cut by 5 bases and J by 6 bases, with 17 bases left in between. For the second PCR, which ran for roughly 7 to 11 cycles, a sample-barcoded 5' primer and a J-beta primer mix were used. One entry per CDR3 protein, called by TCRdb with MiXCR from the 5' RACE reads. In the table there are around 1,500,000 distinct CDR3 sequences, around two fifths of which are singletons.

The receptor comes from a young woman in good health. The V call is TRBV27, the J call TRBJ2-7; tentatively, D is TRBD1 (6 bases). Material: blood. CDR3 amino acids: CASSPLVVGGEQYF. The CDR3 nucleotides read TGTGCCAGCAGTCCGTTAGTGGTAGGGGGCGAGCAGTACTTC.